What follows are 25 T cell receptor beta chains derived from one specimen sequenced in a study of T cell clones after liver transplantation. Measured with immunoSEQ multiplex PCR; TCRdb has only the in-frame clones, and not every one. The table includes around 35,000 clones, around 94% detected once. This specimen consisted of CD8+ T cells from blood, obtained 12 months after liver transplant. These TCRs come from a human patient who received a liver transplant. Some of the T cells might come from the graft donor.

In its sample, this clone was seen once. The chain couples TRBV19 to TRBJ1-1, with D perhaps matching TRBD1 (5 bases). This CDR3 has 15 amino acids. V was shortened by 5 bases and J by 0 bases, with 13 bases between the two germline ends. CDR1 LNHDA and CDR2 SQIVND come from the germline V gene (reference sequence). CDR3 protein: CASSARGDLNTEAFF. CDR3 sequence (DNA): TGTGCCAGTAGTGCACGCGGGGACTTGAACACTGAAGCTTTCTTT.

V and J are TRBV27 and TRBJ2-1; possibly TRBD2 for D (5 bases). From germline, CDR1 is MNHEY and CDR2 SMNVEV (reference sequence). The CDR3 is 14 amino acids. Trimming removed 2 bases from V and 12 bases from J, with 17 bases in between. The CDR3 region has the DNA TGTGCCAGCAGTTTAATGGGCCCGGGGAGTGTGCAGTTCTTC. Protein product: CASSLMGPGSVQFF.

CDR3 nucleotides: TGTGCCAGCAGCTCCCACAGGGGAACTAATGAAAAACTGTTTTTT. It encodes CASSSHRGTNEKLFF. J is TRBJ1-4 and V is TRBV5-8; 7 bases map to TRBD1. The germline V gene has CDR1 SGHTS and CDR2 YDEGEE. The CDR3 sequence is 15 residues long. With 3 bases clipped from V and 1 base from J, the junction kept 3 bases outside the gene matches. The full variable domain, rest sourced from reference TRBV5-8 and TRBJ1-4, is EAGVTQSPTHLIKTRGQQATLRCSPISGHTSVYWYQQALGLGLQFLLWYDEGEERNRGNFPPRFSGRQFPNYSSELNVNALELEDSALYLCASSSHRGTNEKLFFGSGTQLSVL.

The V and J genes are TRBV7-8 and TRBJ2-5; D is possibly TRBD1 (6 bases). V was shortened by 3 bases and J by 4 bases, with 12 bases between the two germline ends. This CDR3 contains 14 residues. In germline, CDR1 is SGHVS, CDR2 FQNEAQ. The CDR3 DNA is TGTGCCAGCAGCTTGGGGACACCCTCAGAGACCCAGTACTTC. Amino acid sequence: CASSLGTPSETQYF.

The rearrangement joins TRBV30 to TRBJ2-7; the D gene is possibly TRBD1 (6 bases). V was clipped by 4 bases and J by 6 bases, with 19 bases between them. Germline V gene lookup returns CDR1 GTSNPN and CDR2 SVGIG (reference sequence). The CDR3 runs to 14 residues. The CDR3 protein is CAWTVGGEGLEQYF. The CDR3 DNA reads as TGTGCCTGGACCGTAGGGGGAGAAGGGCTCGAGCAGTACTTC.

This chain links TRBV7-8 with TRBJ2-4, with TRBD1 as a possible D gene (5 bases). CDR1 is SGHVS and CDR2 is FQNEAQ in the germline V gene. The CDR3 loop spans 13 amino acids. The V and J ends lost 1 base and 14 bases respectively, with 15 bases between them. The CDR3 protein is CASSLEGPPRKYF. In DNA form, the CDR3 reads TGTGCCAGCAGCTTAGAGGGGCCCCCGAGGAAGTACTTC.

The genes are TRBV5-6 and TRBJ2-7; no firm D call. Between the trimmed V and J ends, which lost 4 bases and 3 bases, there was a span of 8 bases. CDR3 length equals 12 residues. CDR1 SGHDT and CDR2 YYEEEE come from the germline V gene. CDR3 nucleotide sequence: TGTGCCAGCAGCCAGGACCTCTACGAGCAGTACTTC. It yields the protein CASSQDLYEQYF.

The genes are TRBV19 and TRBJ2-4, with 7 nucleotides matching TRBD1. With V trimmed by 3 bases and J by 6 bases, 5 bases remained unmatched. From germline, CDR1 is LNHDA and CDR2 SQIVND (reference sequence). The CDR3 runs to 14 residues. In DNA, the CDR3 is TGTGCCAGTAGTATTCCCTGGGACAGAAACATTCAGTACTTC. Encoded protein: CASSIPWDRNIQYF.

This clone has a single count. The rearrangement joins TRBV29-1 to TRBJ1-3; D is unresolved. CDR1 and CDR2 (germline): SQVTM, ANQGSEA. The CDR3 consists of 13 residues. Trimming shortened V by 6 bases and J by 4 bases, and 13 bases separated the two germline ends. The CDR3: CSVSLGSGNTIYF. Written as DNA, the CDR3 is TGCAGCGTGAGTCTGGGTTCCGGAAACACCATATATTTT. Variable domain in full (rest from reference TRBV29-1 and TRBJ1-3): SAVISQKPSRDICQRGTSLTIQCQVDSQVTMMFWYRQQPGQSLTLIATANQGSEATYESGFVIDKFPISRPNLTFSTLTVSNMSPEDSSIYLCSVSLGSGNTIYFGEGSWLTVV.

The chain uses TRBV4-1 and TRBJ2-5, with D perhaps matching TRBD2 (5 bases). The CDR3 has 15 residues. With 2 bases removed from V and 4 bases from J, the gap between germline ends came to 14 bases. The V gene's germline CDR1 is MGHRA and CDR2 YSYEKL. In nucleotides, the CDR3 is TGCGCCAGCAGCCAAAGCATCGAGGGCGGAGAGACCCAGTACTTC. Its translation: CASSQSIEGGETQYF.

The rearrangement joins TRBV5-6 to TRBJ2-3; D is uncertain. This CDR3 has 15 amino acids. Trimming removed 4 bases from V and 0 bases from J, with 12 bases in between. From germline, CDR1 is SGHDT and CDR2 YYEEEE. The CDR3 region is CASSPKADSTDTQYF. As DNA, the CDR3 is TGTGCCAGCAGCCCTAAGGCAGACAGCACAGATACGCAGTATTTT. The full variable domain, rest sourced from reference TRBV5-6 and TRBJ2-3, is DAGVTQSPTHLIKTRGQQVTLRCSPKSGHDTVSWYQQALGQGPQFIFQYYEEEERQRGNFPDRFSGHQFPNYSSELNVNALLLGDSALYLCASSPKADSTDTQYFGPGTRLTVL.

A word on this clone: Different DNA sequences within this sample yield the same CDR3. The DNA of the CDR3 is TGCGCCAGCAGCCAAGCCTTTAGGGGGCAGAACACTGAAGCTTTCTTT. Translating gives CASSQAFRGQNTEAFF. This chain uses TRBV5-2 with TRBJ1-1; TRBD1, the D gene given by the table, was not confirmed from the DNA. TRBV5-2 is a pseudogene locus. The CDR3 sequence is 16 residues long.

The chain carries TRBV7-6 and TRBJ2-7, with TRBD2 identical over 7 bases. Trimming at V came to 4 bases and at J to 7 bases, leaving 10 bases not matched to a gene. In germline, CDR1 is SGHVS, CDR2 FNYEAQ. The CDR3 loop spans 14 amino acids. CDR3: CASSSRAGVREQYF. The CDR3 DNA sequence: TGTGCCAGCAGCTCCCGGGCGGGAGTACGAGAGCAGTACTTC.

V and J are TRBV7-9 and TRBJ2-7; no clear D gene. CDR1 is SEHNR, CDR2 FQNEAQ, per germline (reference sequence). The CDR3 runs 15 residues. Trimming stripped 2 bases from V and 1 base from J, with 12 bases between. The CDR3 DNA reads TGTGCCAGCAGCTTAACGGTGGGCCGATCCTACGAGCAGTACTTC. This gives the protein CASSLTVGRSYEQYF. Variable domain in full (rest from reference TRBV7-9 and TRBJ2-7): DTGVSQNPRHKITKRGQNVTFRCDPISEHNRLYWYRQTLGQGPEFLTYFQNEAQLEKSRLLSDRFSAERPKGSFSTLEIQRTEQGDSAMYLCASSLTVGRSYEQYFGPGTRLTVT.

This chain uses TRBV19 with TRBJ1-5; the match to TRBD1 covers 12 bases. Germline trimming cut 7 bases from V and 5 bases from J; bases unmatched to any gene: 3. The CDR3 is 14 residues long. The germline CDR1 and CDR2 sequences are LNHDA and SQIVND (reference sequence). The CDR3 spells CASTGTGGYQPQHF. The CDR3 DNA sequence: TGTGCCAGTACCGGGACAGGGGGCTATCAGCCCCAGCATTTT.

The V call is TRBV11-2, the J call TRBJ2-7, with 8 bases aligning to TRBD1. CDR1 and CDR2 (germline): SGHAT, FQNNGV. The junction had 10 bases not matched to a gene; V was cut back by 5 bases and J by 4 bases. This CDR3 is built from 15 residues. The CDR3 sequence: CASSASGTGMYEQYF. The CDR3 DNA sequence: TGTGCCAGCAGCGCCTCCGGGACAGGAATGTACGAGCAGTACTTC.

This chain links TRBV11-2 with TRBJ2-7; 9 nucleotides agree with TRBD1. Germline assignment: CDR1 SGHAT and CDR2 FQNNGV. Trimming took 4 bases from V and 5 from J; bases not matched to a gene: 3. The CDR3 runs 13 residues. This chain's CDR3 is CASSWTGVDEQYF. The CDR3 region has the DNA TGTGCCAGCAGCTGGACAGGGGTCGACGAGCAGTACTTC.

The chain links TRBV27 to TRBJ1-1; 11 nucleotides line up with TRBD1. CDR3 length: 15 residues. The J segment lost 5 bases and the V segment lost 4 bases, leaving 6 bases of the junction unmatched. Germline V gene sequence: CDR1 MNHEY, CDR2 SMNVEV (reference sequence). CDR3 amino acids: CASSWTGGAGTEAFF. In DNA, the CDR3 is TGTGCCAGCAGTTGGACAGGGGGCGCGGGTACTGAAGCTTTCTTT.

The chain uses TRBV15 and TRBJ2-1; TRBD1 might be the D (6 bases). CDR3 length: 14 residues. Deletions cut 4 bases from V and 5 bases from J, with 12 bases between. Germline CDR1 reads LNHNV; CDR2 reads YYDKDF (reference sequence). The CDR3, as DNA: TGTGCCACCAGCATTTTCCGGGACAACAATGAGCAGTTCTTC. Translating it yields CATSIFRDNNEQFF. Using reference TRBV15 and TRBJ2-1 for the parts outside the CDR3, the full variable domain is DAMVIQNPRYQVTQFGKPVTLSCSQTLNHNVMYWYQQKSSQAPKLLFHYYDKDFNNEADTPDNFQSRRPNTSFCFLDIRSPGLGDTAMYLCATSIFRDNNEQFFGPGTRLTVL.

This sequence joins TRBV2 and TRBJ1-1, with unresolved D. Trimming left V 8 bases short and J 4 bases short, with 17 bases between. Per germline, CDR1 SNHLY and CDR2 FYNNEI. This CDR3 has 14 amino acids. CDR3 DNA: TGTGCCAGCTCCATGGGTCCCGGAGCCACTGAAGCTTTCTTT. This sequence encodes CASSMGPGATEAFF. Drawing the rest from reference TRBV2 and TRBJ1-1, the complete variable domain is EPEVTQTPSHQVTQMGQEVILRCVPISNHLYFYWYRQILGQKVEFLVSFYNNEISEKSEIFDDQFSVERPDGSNFTLKIRSTKLEDSAMYFCASSMGPGATEAFFGQGTRLTVV.

The CDR3: CASRIAGGQDTQYF. The CDR3 DNA is TGTGCCAGCAGGATAGCGGGAGGGCAGGATACGCAGTATTTT. The rearrangement uses TRBV27 and TRBJ2-3; 11 positions match TRBD2. This CDR3 has 14 residues. Germline CDR1 reads MNHEY; CDR2 reads SMNVEV (reference sequence). V lost 6 bases and J lost 6; bases outside the gene matches: 5.

V is TRBV10-3 and J is TRBJ2-3, with D unresolved. The CDR3 loop spans 14 amino acids. Germline V CDR1 and CDR2: ENHRY, SYGVKD. Trimming left V 0 bases short and J 6 bases short, with 10 bases between. The CDR3 protein is CAISESAEVDTQYF. The CDR3 DNA is TGTGCCATCAGTGAGTCGGCCGAGGTGGATACGCAGTATTTT.

This clone has only one observation. The genes are TRBV29-1 and TRBJ2-7, with D possibly being TRBD1 (5 bases). From germline, CDR1 is SQVTM and CDR2 ANQGSEA. The CDR3 covers 15 residues. V lost 2 bases, J lost 2 bases, and 16 bases lay in between. The CDR3 loop reads CSVEFLQGRTYEQYF. The CDR3 nucleotides read TGCAGCGTTGAATTTCTCCAGGGAAGGACCTACGAGCAGTACTTC.

The V call is TRBV6-5, the J call TRBJ1-4; D is undetermined. The CDR3 runs to 16 residues. Trimming removed 0 bases at V and 0 bases at J, with 8 bases between. Germline assignment: CDR1 MNHEY and CDR2 SVGAGI. CDR3 region: CASSYSREATNEKLFF. CDR3 DNA sequence: TGTGCCAGCAGTTACTCCCGCGAGGCAACTAATGAAAAACTGTTTTTT.

In its sample, this clone was seen once. The gene calls are TRBV6-6 and TRBJ1-4, with a possible D match to TRBD1 (6 bases). The length of the CDR3 is 15 residues. Trimming left V 2 bases short and J 3 bases short, with 10 bases between. Germline V gene lookup returns CDR1 MNHNY and CDR2 SVGAGI (reference sequence). The CDR3 DNA sequence: TGTGCCAGCAGTTACCAGGGGTTGGCTAATGAAAAACTGTTTTTT. This translates into CASSYQGLANEKLFF.